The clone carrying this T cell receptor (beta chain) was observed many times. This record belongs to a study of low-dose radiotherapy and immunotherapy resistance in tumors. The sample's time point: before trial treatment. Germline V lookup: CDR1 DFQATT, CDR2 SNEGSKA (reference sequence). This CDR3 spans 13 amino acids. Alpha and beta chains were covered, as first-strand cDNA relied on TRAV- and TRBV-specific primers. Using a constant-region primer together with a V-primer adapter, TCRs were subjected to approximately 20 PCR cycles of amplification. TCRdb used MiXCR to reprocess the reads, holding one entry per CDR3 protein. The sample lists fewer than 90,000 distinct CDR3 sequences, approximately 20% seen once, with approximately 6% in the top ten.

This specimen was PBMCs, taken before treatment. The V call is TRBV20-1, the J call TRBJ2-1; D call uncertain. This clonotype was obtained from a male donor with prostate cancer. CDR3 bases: TGCAGCGCCCGGGTTCAAACCTACAATGAGCAGTTCTTC. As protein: CSARVQTYNEQFF.